This T cell receptor (beta chain) was recorded in a study of shared clonotypes between healthy human individuals. On the study more broadly: Plates per donor: three CD4 naive, three CD4 memory, two CD8 naive, one CD8 memory. Study findings and constraints: An effect of sequencing depth on clonotype sharing among donors was expected. Non-shared clonotypes were found to have lower generation probabilities than the clonotypes that were shared by all four of the sorted-subset donors. Generally, naive subsets (rather than memory subsets) showed larger estimated richness.

With V trimmed by 6 bases and J by 2 bases, 5 bases remained unmatched. Germline V lookup: CDR1 MNHEY, CDR2 SMNVEV (reference sequence). This CDR3 has 14 residues. Profiling relied on immunoSEQ multiplex PCR, and the TCRdb table lists in-frame clones only, not all of them. The profile shows 950,000 to 1,200,000 clones, approximately 75% of them singletons. With regard to this clone: As yet, its antigen is unknown.

The chain has TRBV27 and TRBJ2-3, with TRBD2 identical over 7 bases. Sequencing was carried out using memory CD4+ T cells from PBMCs. Subset noted: CD45RA-negative fraction. This clonotype was sampled from a man aged 18 to 30 in good health. Some clones in this sample may be carry-over from other donors' samples. CDR3 residues: CASRRLAPTDTQYF. Here the CDR3 DNA reads TGTGCCAGCAGGAGACTAGCCCCCACAGATACGCAGTATTTT.